This T cell receptor (beta chain) was recovered during a study of early T cells in non-severe SARS-CoV-2 infection. Turning to the study itself: Sequencing used unsorted whole-blood bulk RNA, so chains lack pairing.

Each single cDNA molecule received a unique molecular identifier. MiXCR, run by TCRdb on the 5' RACE reads, gives a single entry per CDR3 protein. The data show about 52,000 distinct CDR3 sequences, about 9.9% seen once. This clonotype came up many times. The target antigen is unknown. Regarding the study as a whole: VDJdb-based matching was biased toward anti-spike CD8 responses and missed private and CD4 specificities.

V gave up 6 bases and J gave up 2 bases, with 8 bases separating them. The CDR3 is made up of 13 amino acids. Germline V gives CDR1 MNHNY, CDR2 SVGAGI (reference sequence). This sequence originates from an adult who was a healthcare worker with PCR-confirmed SARS-CoV-2 infection or an uninfected control (not recorded which). Sequenced sample: whole blood. The chain employs TRBV6-6 and TRBJ1-3; TRBD1 might be the D (5 bases). The CDR3 reads CASREGTGNTIYF. The CDR3 coding sequence is TGTGCCAGCAGGGAGGGGACTGGAAACACCATATATTTT.